The 23 T cell receptor beta chains below all came from one sample that was sequenced in a study of CD4 and CD8 cells across lung adenocarcinoma regions. In TCRdb, the PCR reads were re-called with MiXCR into one record per CDR3 protein. This table has some 20,000 distinct CDR3 sequences, less than 65% appearing once. Material: CD8+ T cells from the center of a lung tumor. These receptors came from a female donor with lung adenocarcinoma. The CD4 and CD8 labels of this study may be unreliable.

This clonotype was counted many times. This chain links TRBV7-8 with TRBJ2-5; a possible D gene is TRBD1 (8 bases). CDR1 is SGHVS, CDR2 FQNEAQ, per germline. The V end lost 5 bases, the J end lost 7 bases, and 14 bases lay between the germline ends. The CDR3 has 13 residues. CDR3 nucleotide sequence: TGTGCCAGCAGCGTCACAGGGGGGGGGACCCAGTACTTC. Protein: CASSVTGGGTQYF.

The chain links TRBV12-3 or TRBV12-4 to TRBJ2-1, with D unresolved. The CDR3 runs to 15 residues. The ends were cut back, 4 bases at V and 0 bases at J, with 10 bases in the middle. The CDR3 is CASSYGIHSYNEQFF. DNA of the CDR3: TGTGCCAGCAGTTACGGAATTCACTCCTACAATGAGCAGTTCTTC.

The V and J genes are TRBV11-2 and TRBJ2-3; 10 bases align to TRBD2. The CDR3 totals 15 residues. The germline V gene encodes CDR1 SGHAT and CDR2 FQNNGV. V lost 6 bases and J lost 2; bases outside the gene matches: 5. CDR3 amino acids: CASRKAGGDTDTQYF. The CDR3 DNA is TGTGCCAGCAGAAAAGCGGGAGGGGACACAGATACGCAGTATTTT.

This clonotype showed up just a few times. This sequence joins TRBV7-9 and TRBJ2-1; weak D call: TRBD1 (5 bases). V gave up 5 bases and J gave up 3 bases, with 14 bases separating them. The germline V gene has CDR1 SEHNR and CDR2 FQNEAQ (reference sequence). The length of the CDR3 is 15 residues. CDR3 coding DNA: TGTGCCAGCAGCCGTAGAACAGACAGCTACAATGAGCAGTTCTTC. It encodes CASSRRTDSYNEQFF.

The chain recombines TRBV10-3 with TRBJ2-1; D is perhaps TRBD1 (5 bases). CDR1 ENHRY and CDR2 SYGVKD come from the germline V gene. The CDR3 consists of 15 residues. Trimming took off 6 bases at V and 8 bases at J, with 20 bases between the two ends. CDR3 sequence reads: CAIRSQGASSDEQFF. The CDR3 bases are TGTGCCATCAGATCCCAAGGGGCGAGCAGCGATGAGCAGTTCTTC.

Of note for this clonotype: Mismatch with germline at one junction end may stem from a read error. This rearrangement joins TRBV6-1 to TRBJ2-4; the D gene is possibly TRBD2 (7 bases). CDR3 length equals 15 residues. Germline V lookup: CDR1 MNHNS, CDR2 SASEGT. The CDR3 DNA reads as TGTGCCAGCAGAGCGGGGACGGGGGCCGAAGACACTCAGTATTTC. It specifies CASRAGTGAEDTQYF.

This clonotype was picked up a small number of times. The chain carries TRBV6-1 and TRBJ2-7; no clear D gene. Trimming left V 6 bases short and J 4 bases short, with 10 bases between. CDR1 MNHNS and CDR2 SASEGT come from the germline V gene. The CDR3 length is 12 residues. The CDR3 here is CASSLDIYEQYF. The CDR3 bases are TGTGCCAGCAGCCTAGACATTTACGAGCAGTACTTC.

V is TRBV20-1 and J is TRBJ2-3; D perhaps matches TRBD1 (6 bases). The CDR3 is made up of 15 amino acids. V was shortened by 3 bases and J by 2 bases, with 15 bases between the two germline ends. The germline CDR1 and CDR2 sequences are DFQATT and SNEGSKA (reference sequence). As DNA, the CDR3 is TGCAGTGCTAGTCCTGGACAGAAGACCACAGATACGCAGTATTTT. This sequence encodes CSASPGQKTTDTQYF.

As to this clonotype: One end of the junction varies from germline; a read error may be responsible. V gene TRBV27 combines with J gene TRBJ2-3; no reliable D call. The CDR3 extends over 13 amino acids. The germline gives CDR1 MNHEY, CDR2 SMNVEV (reference sequence). CDR3 sequence reads: CASGLLDANTQYF. The CDR3 DNA is TGTGCCAGCGGGCTACTTGACGCAAACACTCAGTACTTT.

The chain carries TRBV24-1 and TRBJ2-5; D is unresolved. CDR3 length: 13 amino acids. Trimming removed 3 bases at V and 0 bases at J, with 4 bases between. Germline V gene sequence: CDR1 KGHDR, CDR2 SFDVKD. Written as DNA, the CDR3 is TGTGCCACCAGTGATCCGTACCAAGAGACCCAGTACTTC. Protein sequence: CATSDPYQETQYF.

This rearrangement joins TRBV29-1 to TRBJ2-1, with 7 bases aligning to TRBD1. J lost 1 base, V lost 4 bases, and 4 bases had no gene match. This CDR3 has 14 amino acids. Germline loops: CDR1 SQVTM, CDR2 ANQGSEA. The CDR3 is CSVASGGSYNEQFF. The DNA for the CDR3 is TGCAGCGTTGCTTCAGGGGGTTCCTACAATGAGCAGTTCTTC.

The rearrangement links TRBV6-5 to TRBJ2-1; D might be TRBD1 or TRBD2, each matching 6 bases. The better agreement between TRBJ2-7 and the DNA end casts doubt on the J call. CDR1 and CDR2 (germline): MNHEY, SVGAGI. The CDR3 extends over 13 amino acids. CDR3 residues: CASSYSKGGEQYV. The CDR3 DNA sequence: TGTGCCAGCAGTTACTCGAAGGGGGGCGAGCAGTACGTC.

This clonotype is medium-sized in the sample. The germline gene is not matched at one end of the junction; a read error may be the cause. V gene TRBV6-5 combines with J gene TRBJ2-1; D is possibly TRBD2 (6 bases). The CDR3 sequence is 10 residues long. In germline, CDR1 is MNHEY, CDR2 SVGAGI. The CDR3: CASSSTSHYF. CDR3 DNA sequence: TGTGCCAGCAGTTCGACTAGTCACTACTTC.

In regard to this clonotype: At one boundary the junction diverges from the germline segment, which might be a read error. This chain links TRBV27 with TRBJ2-4, with D possibly matching TRBD2 (5 bases). Germline V gene data show CDR1 as MNHEY and CDR2 as SMNVEV (reference sequence). This CDR3 comprises 13 residues. The CDR3: CACGLRAKNMQYF. Written as DNA, the CDR3 is TGTGCCTGCGGGCTGCGAGCCAAAAACATGCAGTACTTC.

This sequence joins TRBV6-1 and TRBJ2-2; D is possibly TRBD1 or TRBD2 (6 bases each). Germline V CDR1 and CDR2: MNHNS, SASEGT. The length of the CDR3 is 13 residues. With 6 bases removed from V and 16 bases from J, the gap between germline ends came to 21 bases. CDR3 amino acids: CASRLLGGEAQFF. CDR3 DNA: TGTGCCAGCAGACTTCTCGGGGGCGAGGCGCAGTTTTTT.

This clonotype was observed once. The rearrangement links TRBV27 to TRBJ2-3; 7 nucleotides line up with TRBD1. This CDR3 has 14 amino acids. CDR1 and CDR2 (germline): MNHEY, SMNVEV (reference sequence). The CDR3 spells CAGSVRRVQGTQYF. The CDR3 DNA is TGTGCGGGCAGTGTGCGCCGGGTACAGGGGACCCAGTATTTT.

V gene TRBV4-1 combines with J gene TRBJ2-3; 8 bases fit TRBD2. Germline V gives CDR1 MGHRA, CDR2 YSYEKL. J was trimmed by 12 bases and V by 1 base; bases with no gene match: 12. The CDR3 has 15 residues. DNA for the CDR3: TGCGCCAGCAGCCAAGTTGCGGGAGGTACAGACATTCAGTATTTT. Encoded protein: CASSQVAGGTDIQYF.

V gene TRBV10-1 combines with J gene TRBJ2-1, with 7 bases matching TRBD2. The CDR3 is made up of 15 amino acids. J gave up 9 bases and V 3 bases, and 11 bases lay outside the gene matches. The germline V gene has CDR1 WNHNN and CDR2 SYGVQD (reference sequence). The CDR3 nucleotides are TGCGCCAGCAGTGATTGGAAGCGGGATAAGGGTGAGCAGTTCTTC. Its protein product is CASSDWKRDKGEQFF.

Notes on this clonotype: Its ends do not fully match the called genes, so a read error is possible. The chain couples TRBV10-2 to TRBJ2-4, with D perhaps given as TRBD1 or TRBD2 (5 bases each). CDR3 length: 15 residues. Germline loops: CDR1 WSHSY, CDR2 SAAADI. CDR3 in DNA: TGCGCCAGCAGTTCGGGGCTACGGGCCAAAAACACTCAGTACTTC. Residues: CASSSGLRAKNTQYF.

The chain is built from TRBV6-1 and TRBJ2-3; the match to TRBD2 covers 9 bases. The better agreement between TRBJ2-5 and the DNA end casts doubt on the J call. Germline V gene data show CDR1 as MNHNS and CDR2 as SASEGT. The CDR3 contains 14 residues. CDR3 sequence reads: CASSPGLAPDTQYF. DNA for the CDR3: TGTGCCAGCAGCCCGGGACTAGCCCCAGATACCCAGTACTTC.

V gene TRBV6-1 combines with J gene TRBJ2-1, with D perhaps TRBD2 (6 bases). The assigned J gene may be wrong: the sequence end matches TRBJ2-7 better. The CDR3 contains 15 residues. Germline V lookup: CDR1 MNHNS, CDR2 SASEGT. DNA of the CDR3: TGTGCCAGCAGAGGGGCGGGAACCCTCCCCTACGAGCAGTACTTC. Amino acid sequence: CASRGAGTLPYEQYF.

The rearrangement links TRBV6-1 to TRBJ2-3; 7 bases match TRBD2. The DNA end is more similar to TRBJ2-7, so the J call may be wrong. The CDR3 runs 16 residues. Germline V gives CDR1 MNHNS, CDR2 SASEGT. CDR3 sequence: CASGEDGGGATETQYF. The DNA of the CDR3 is TGTGCCAGCGGGGAAGACGGGGGAGGGGCGACAGAGACGCAGTACTTC.

Comment on this clonotype: The CDR3 does not close with the conserved phenylalanine or tryptophan, likely indicating a read error. The chain couples TRBV25-1 to TRBJ2-5, with D possibly being TRBD1 (5 bases). This CDR3 comprises 13 residues. The germline V gene has CDR1 MGHDK and CDR2 SYGVNS. V lost 6 bases, J lost 11 bases, and 19 bases lay in between. The CDR3 sequence: CASRGDGANVQYV. The CDR3 bases are TGTGCCAGCAGAGGTGATGGGGCCAACGTGCAGTACGTC.